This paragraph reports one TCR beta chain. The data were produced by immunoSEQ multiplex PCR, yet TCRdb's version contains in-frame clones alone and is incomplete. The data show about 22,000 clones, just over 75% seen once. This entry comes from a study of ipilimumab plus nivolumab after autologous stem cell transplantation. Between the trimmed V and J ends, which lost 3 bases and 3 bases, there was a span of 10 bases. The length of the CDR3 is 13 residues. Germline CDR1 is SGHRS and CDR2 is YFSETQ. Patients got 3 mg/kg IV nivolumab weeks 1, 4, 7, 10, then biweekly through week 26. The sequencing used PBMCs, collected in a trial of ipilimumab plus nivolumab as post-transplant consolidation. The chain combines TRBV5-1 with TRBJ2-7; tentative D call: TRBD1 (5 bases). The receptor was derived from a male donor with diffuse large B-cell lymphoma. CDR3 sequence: CASSSGQFYEQYF. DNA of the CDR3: TGCGCCAGCAGCTCCGGACAATTCTACGAGCAGTACTTC.